The 11 T cell receptor beta chains below all came from one sample that was sequenced in a study of cytomegalovirus exposure and HLA in healthy donors. The method was immunoSEQ multiplex PCR; TCRdb's version includes in-frame clones alone and lacks a portion of them. The sample carries some 250,000 clones, around 90% recorded once. Sequencing was carried out using PBMCs. The receptor source for this set is a young woman in good health and CMV-seronegative.

This chain uses TRBV7-2 with TRBJ2-7; D ambiguous. The CDR3 runs 12 residues. V was shortened by 1 base and J by 6 bases, with 7 bases between the two germline ends. CDR1 and CDR2 from the germline V gene are SGHTA and FQGNSA. The DNA of the CDR3 is TGTGCCAGCAGCTTAGTGGGCCTCGAGCAGTACTTC. The encoded protein is CASSLVGLEQYF. The whole variable domain, remainder taken from reference TRBV7-2 and TRBJ2-7, is GAGVSQSPSNKVTEKGKDVELRCDPISGHTALYWYRQSLGQGLEFLIYFQGNSAPDKSGLPSDRFSAERTGGSVSTLTIQRTQQEDSAVYLCASSLVGLEQYFGPGTRLTVT.

This rearrangement joins TRBV13 to TRBJ2-7; the D gene could be TRBD1 or TRBD2 (6 bases each). The germline V gene has CDR1 PRHDT and CDR2 FYEKMQ (reference sequence). With 5 bases removed from V and 7 bases from J, the gap between germline ends came to 12 bases. There are 12 residues in the CDR3. CDR3 DNA sequence: TGTGCCAGCAGCGGGGGGCTAGGGGAGCAGTACTTC. This codes for CASSGGLGEQYF.

The chain combines TRBV4-3 with TRBJ2-3; 10 nucleotides agree with TRBD2. V dropped 4 bases and J dropped 2; count of bases not matched to a gene: 6. Germline-derived CDR1 and CDR2 are LGHNA and YSLEER. The CDR3 covers 16 residues. DNA for the CDR3: TGCGCCAGCAGCCTAGGACTAGCGGATCCCACAGATACGCAGTATTTT. This sequence encodes CASSLGLADPTDTQYF.

The V and J genes are TRBV13 and TRBJ2-2; TRBD2 agrees at 8 bases. This CDR3 comprises 20 residues. Losses at the gene ends were 4 bases for V and 7 bases for J; bases not matched to a gene: 23. CDR1 PRHDT and CDR2 FYEKMQ come from the germline V gene (reference sequence). The CDR3, as DNA: TGTGCCAGCAGCTCTTTAGCGGGGCGCACACGGCAGGGAGGCAACGGGGAGCTGTTTTTT. Encoded protein: CASSSLAGRTRQGGNGELFF.

This clone was detected a few times. The genes are TRBV27 and TRBJ2-1, with TRBD2 matching 12 bases. The CDR3 covers 17 residues. Per germline, CDR1 MNHEY and CDR2 SMNVEV (reference sequence). V was pared by 4 bases and J by 4 bases, with 8 bases of the junction left unmatched. CDR3 residues: CASSSQASGRVYNEQFF. CDR3 DNA: TGTGCCAGCAGTTCCCAAGCTAGCGGGAGGGTATACAATGAGCAGTTCTTC.

V and J are TRBV19 and TRBJ1-5; TRBD1 matches at 8 bases. CDR1 and CDR2 from the germline V gene are LNHDA and SQIVND (reference sequence). The V segment lost 6 bases and the J segment 13 bases; nucleotides outside the gene matches: 11. The CDR3 runs to 13 residues. The CDR3 DNA sequence: TGTGCCAGTAGCCCAGGGGGCTTTTTAAAACAGCATTTT. This codes for CASSPGGFLKQHF.

The rearrangement joins TRBV5-6 to TRBJ1-4; unclear D gene. Between the trimmed V and J ends, which lost 4 bases and 8 bases, there was a span of 9 bases. This CDR3 contains 12 residues. Germline-derived CDR1 and CDR2 are SGHDT and YYEEEE. The CDR3, as DNA: TGTGCCAGCAGCGCCCCGGGGGAAAAACTGTTTTTT. Translation gives CASSAPGEKLFF.

The count of this clone is one. CDR3 protein: CASSKAGTEAGLAGGREQFF. In DNA, the CDR3 is TGTGCCAGTTCGAAAGCCGGGACAGAGGCGGGCCTAGCGGGAGGGCGTGAGCAGTTCTTC. The gene calls are TRBV5-4 and TRBJ2-1, with 12 bases that match TRBD2. This CDR3 is 20 amino acids long. Trimming took 8 bases from V and 9 from J; bases not matched to a gene: 27. The germline gives CDR1 SGHNT, CDR2 YYREEE (reference sequence).

V is TRBV19 and J is TRBJ2-7; D is unresolved. This CDR3 is built from 14 residues. Germline lookup yields CDR1 LNHDA and CDR2 SQIVND (reference sequence). V shed 5 bases and J shed 3 bases, with 14 bases lying between them. CDR3 loop: CASSPAIEDYEQYF. The CDR3 DNA reads as TGTGCCAGTAGTCCGGCGATAGAGGACTACGAGCAGTACTTC. The variable domain in full, completed from reference TRBV19 and TRBJ2-7, reads DGGITQSPKYLFRKEGQNVTLSCEQNLNHDAMYWYRQDPGQGLRLIYYSQIVNDFQKGDIAEGYSVSREKKESFPLTVTSAQKNPTAFYLCASSPAIEDYEQYFGPGTRLTVT.

This clone appeared a single time. The chain uses TRBV27 and TRBJ2-1, with 8 bases that match TRBD2. CDR3 length: 16 amino acids. V lost 4 bases to trimming and J lost 3 bases; unmatched junction nucleotides: 8. Germline loops: CDR1 MNHEY, CDR2 SMNVEV (reference sequence). This CDR3 reads CASSYIAGRVYNEQFF. DNA of the CDR3: TGTGCCAGCAGTTACATAGCGGGAAGGGTCTACAATGAGCAGTTCTTC.

This sequence joins TRBV10-3 and TRBJ2-7; weak D call: TRBD1 (6 bases). Germline CDR1 ENHRY, CDR2 SYGVKD. V gave up 5 bases and J gave up 0 bases, with 11 bases separating them. The CDR3 length is 14 residues. The CDR3 region is CAISWGQGSYEQYF. In DNA form, the CDR3 reads TGTGCCATCAGTTGGGGACAAGGCTCCTACGAGCAGTACTTC.